Listed here are 4 T cell receptor beta chains from one sample, sequenced in a study of blood T cells in healthy people across ages. A J-beta primer mix and a sample-barcoded 5' primer were used in a second PCR of about 7 to 12 cycles. TCRdb re-analysed the 5' RACE reads in MiXCR, keeping a single row per CDR3 protein. The table shows around 1,500,000 distinct CDR3 sequences, with under 30% occurring only once. Sequenced material: blood. The receptors here all came from a woman under 40 in good health.

The table lists this clonotype with a few counts. A junction boundary mismatches the germline segment, possibly from a read error. The chain couples TRBV27 to TRBJ2-6; possibly TRBD1 for D (5 bases). This CDR3 region has 14 residues. Per germline, CDR1 MNHEY and CDR2 SMNVEV (reference sequence). CDR3 DNA sequence: TGTGCCAGCGGGTGGAGCTCTGGGGCCGACGTCCTGACTTTC. Its protein is CASGWSSGADVLTF.

This clonotype occurred a few times. The chain combines TRBV5-6 with TRBJ1-4; no clear D gene. Germline lookup yields CDR1 SGHDT and CDR2 YYEEEE. V shed 2 bases and J shed 8 bases, with 16 bases lying between them. The CDR3 runs 15 residues. DNA of the CDR3: TGTGCCAGCAGCTTCGATGGCAGACGGAGAGAAAAACTGTTTTTT. As protein: CASSFDGRRREKLFF.

The genes are TRBV29-1 and TRBJ1-1, with TRBD1 matching over 9 bases. The CDR3 totals 15 residues. Germline CDR1 and CDR2: SQVTM and ANQGSEA. V trimming: 6 bases; J trimming: 6 bases; junction bases outside the gene matches: 14. CDR3 bases: TGCAGCGTGAGGACAGGGGAGGGGAGGTTGTCTGAAGCTTTCTTT. Translated, it gives CSVRTGEGRLSEAFF.

V gene TRBV5-4 combines with J gene TRBJ2-3; D is unclear. Germline CDR1 reads SGHNT; CDR2 reads YYREEE (reference sequence). This CDR3 is 15 amino acids long. The ends were cut back, 0 bases at V and 8 bases at J, with 16 bases in the middle. The CDR3 sequence is CASSLDSRKYGTQYF. The CDR3 region has the DNA TGTGCCAGCAGCTTGGACAGCCGGAAATACGGTACGCAGTATTTT.